The present entry profiles one TCR beta chain with its context. The antigen it recognizes is unknown. One base away there is no much larger clone; base qualities are not given. The CDR3 regions of human TCRbeta chains were subjected to immunosequencing. The study's processing was this. TCRs in the repertoires were matched against a reference library of SARS-CoV-2-specific TCRs that had been generated with the MIRA antigen-specificity platform. Breadth was defined as the fraction of unique TCRs that were SARS-CoV-2-associated, and depth was defined as the fraction of total T cells that were SARS-CoV-2-associated. Using the MIRA data, each spike-specific TCR was mapped to the spike region that the TCR reacts to and placed in a CD4 or CD8 class. Log10-transformed breadth and depth values were compared by one-way ANOVA with Sidak's multiple comparisons tests. TCRdb re-hosts the immuneACCESS table, in-frame sequences only. Its copies lack some clones; in the studies checked, an unresolved V gene accounts for under half of them, and the cause for the rest is not known. V and J calls and clone size are given by that table; D and trimming were obtained from the DNA. The sample records 120,000 to 150,000 clones, 80% to 85% of which are singletons. Of the sample, roughly 4.5% is held by the ten largest clones.

The germline V end is reduced by 0 bases and the J end by 5 bases; junction bases left unmatched: 8. The germline V gene encodes CDR1 SGDLS and CDR2 YYNGEE. There are 16 amino acids in the CDR3, from cysteine to phenylalanine inclusive. Of the read, only the CDR3 DNA is kept; its 48 bases are in frame from base 1. In light of the paper, this sample's time point label describes: baseline before first vaccination. The sample's treatment or condition label, decoded: meningococcal conjugate vaccine given as trial control. Vaccinee samples were obtained from the UK trials COV001 and COV002, which included a single-blind randomized controlled phase 2/3 trial of AZD1222 (ChAdOx1 nCoV-19) in healthy adults. For TCRbeta chain sequencing, PBMC samples from trial participants were taken at day 0 and at day 28 after the second dose. This specimen comes from a study of T cell responses to AZD1222 COVID-19 vaccine (dated by TCRdb to the early 2020s). About the full investigation: TCR sequencing covered roughly 230 trial participants: about 210 given two doses of AZD1222 and 26 given two doses of MenACWY control vaccine. Enrollment into the trials was organized by age into subgroups of 18-55, 56-69 and 70-plus years, and those subgroups contained about 150, 27 and 61 TCR-sequenced participants, respectively.

Study-wide conclusions, independent of this receptor: Conclusions about previously exposed vaccinees are limited because only five or six AZD1222 recipients were SARS-CoV-2 seropositive at baseline. Because no day 14 peak-response samples were available, the repertoires could be characterized only after the peak T cell response. Most participants were white British and females outnumbered males, and the authors suggested that clonal diversity may have been underestimated. Nearly half of unique spike-specific TCRs reportedly recognized epitopes outside regions mutated in the B.1.351 and B.1.1.7 variants. After two AZD1222 doses, both the breadth and the depth of spike-specific TCRs were significantly higher than at day 0 and than in MenACWY recipients. In the small 56-69-year group, the increase in depth fell short of significance, most likely because of low power. Vaccine-associated CD4 TCRs spanned the whole spike protein, with dominant responses in regions 160-218 and 743-854.

The rearrangement joined TRBV9 to TRBJ2-5; 9 bases in between match TRBD2. Sequenced here: peripheral blood, sampled on day 0 of MenACWY control vaccination. This TCR was recovered from an adult in good health. The DNA is TGTGCCAGCAGCGTAGCGGCGGGGGGGTTCCCTGAGACCCAGTACTTC. The resulting protein is CASSVAAGGFPETQYF.